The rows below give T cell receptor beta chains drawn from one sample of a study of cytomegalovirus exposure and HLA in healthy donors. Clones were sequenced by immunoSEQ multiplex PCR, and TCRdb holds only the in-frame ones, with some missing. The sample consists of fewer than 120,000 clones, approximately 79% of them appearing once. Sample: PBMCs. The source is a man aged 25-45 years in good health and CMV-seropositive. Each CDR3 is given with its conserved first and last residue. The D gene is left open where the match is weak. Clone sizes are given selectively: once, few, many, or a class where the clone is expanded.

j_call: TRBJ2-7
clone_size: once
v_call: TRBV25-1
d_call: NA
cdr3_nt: TGTGCCAGCAGTGACTACCGGGACACCTACGAGCAGTACTTC
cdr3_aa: CASSDYRDTYEQYF

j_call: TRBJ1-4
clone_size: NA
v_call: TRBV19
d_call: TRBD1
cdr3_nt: TGTGCCAGTAGTGGGACAGCCAGTGCTAATGAAAAACTGTTTTTT
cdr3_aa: CASSGTASANEKLFF

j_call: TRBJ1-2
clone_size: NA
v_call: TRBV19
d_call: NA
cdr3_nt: TGTGCCAGTAGTGTAAGCGTCGGGGGAAATGGCTACACCTTC
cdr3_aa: CASSVSVGGNGYTF

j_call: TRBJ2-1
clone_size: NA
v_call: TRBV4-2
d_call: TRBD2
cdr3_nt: TGTGCCAGCAGCCAAGCGAGCGGGGGGGCCTACAATGAGCAGTTCTTC
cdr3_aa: CASSQASGGAYNEQFF

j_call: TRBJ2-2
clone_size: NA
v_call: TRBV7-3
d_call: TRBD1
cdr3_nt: TGTGCCAGCAGCCCCTCCCGACAGGGACACACCGGGGAGCTGTTTTTT
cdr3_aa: CASSPSRQGHTGELFF

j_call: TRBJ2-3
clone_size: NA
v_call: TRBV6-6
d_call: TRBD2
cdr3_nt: TGTGCCAGCAGTACCGGGACTAGCGGGGGGGCAAGGACGCAGTATTTT
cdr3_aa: CASSTGTSGGARTQYF

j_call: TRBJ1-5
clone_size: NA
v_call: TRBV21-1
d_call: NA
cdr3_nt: TGTGCCAGCAGCAAAGACTGGACAGGGGCCGGCAATAGCAATCAGCCCCAGCATTTT
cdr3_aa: CASSKDWTGAGNSNQPQHF

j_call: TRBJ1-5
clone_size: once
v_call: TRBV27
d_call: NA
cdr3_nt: TGTGCCACCAGGGCCCTCTCCGAAGGCAATCAGCCCCAGCATTTT
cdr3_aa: CATRALSEGNQPQHF

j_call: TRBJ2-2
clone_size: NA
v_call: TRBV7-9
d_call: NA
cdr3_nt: TGTGCCAGCAGTGGCGGGTCGGGCACCGGGGAGCTGTTTTTT
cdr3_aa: CASSGGSGTGELFF

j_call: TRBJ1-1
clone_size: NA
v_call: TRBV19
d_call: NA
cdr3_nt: TGTGCCAGTAGTCCCGGCCAACGTCTAGGTGAAGCTTTCTTT
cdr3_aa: CASSPGQRLGEAFF

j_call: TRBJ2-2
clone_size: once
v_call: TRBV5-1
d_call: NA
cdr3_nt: TGCGCCTGTTCCCCCTTTGAGCGCACCGGGGAGCTGTTTTTT
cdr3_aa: CACSPFERTGELFF

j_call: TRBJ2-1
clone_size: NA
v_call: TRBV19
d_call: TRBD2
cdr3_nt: TGTGCCAGTAGTCACCCCTGGCGGGGGGCCGACAATGAGCAGTTCTTC
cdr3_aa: CASSHPWRGADNEQFF

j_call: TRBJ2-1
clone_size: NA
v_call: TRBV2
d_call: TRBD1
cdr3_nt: TGTGCCAGCGGGGCAGAAGACAGGGGATCCTACAATGAGCAGTTCTTC
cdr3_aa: CASGAEDRGSYNEQFF

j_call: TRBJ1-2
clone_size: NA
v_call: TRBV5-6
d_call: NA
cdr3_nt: TGTGCCAGCAGCGCGAAACAATCAGGGCCTTTCTATGGCTACACCTTC
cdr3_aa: CASSAKQSGPFYGYTF

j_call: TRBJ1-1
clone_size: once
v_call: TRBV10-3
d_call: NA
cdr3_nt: TGTGCCAGCTGCAACCGGGACACTGAAGCTTTCTTT
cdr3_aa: CASCNRDTEAFF